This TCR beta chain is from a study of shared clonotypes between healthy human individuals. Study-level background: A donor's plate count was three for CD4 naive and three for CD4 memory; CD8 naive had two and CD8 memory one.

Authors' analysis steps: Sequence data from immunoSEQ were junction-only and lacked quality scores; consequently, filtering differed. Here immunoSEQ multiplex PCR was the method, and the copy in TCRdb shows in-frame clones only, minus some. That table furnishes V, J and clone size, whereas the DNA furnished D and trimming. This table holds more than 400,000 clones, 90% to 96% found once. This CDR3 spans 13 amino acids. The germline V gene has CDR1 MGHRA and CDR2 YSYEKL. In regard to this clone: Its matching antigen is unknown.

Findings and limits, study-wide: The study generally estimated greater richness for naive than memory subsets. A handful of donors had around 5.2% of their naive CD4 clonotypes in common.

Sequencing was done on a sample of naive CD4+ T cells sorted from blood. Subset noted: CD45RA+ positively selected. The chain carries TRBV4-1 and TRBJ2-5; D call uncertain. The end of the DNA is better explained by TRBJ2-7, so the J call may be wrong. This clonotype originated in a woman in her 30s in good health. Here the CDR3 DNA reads TGCGCCAGCAGCCAACCCGGATCCTACGAGCAGTACTTC. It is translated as CASSQPGSYEQYF.